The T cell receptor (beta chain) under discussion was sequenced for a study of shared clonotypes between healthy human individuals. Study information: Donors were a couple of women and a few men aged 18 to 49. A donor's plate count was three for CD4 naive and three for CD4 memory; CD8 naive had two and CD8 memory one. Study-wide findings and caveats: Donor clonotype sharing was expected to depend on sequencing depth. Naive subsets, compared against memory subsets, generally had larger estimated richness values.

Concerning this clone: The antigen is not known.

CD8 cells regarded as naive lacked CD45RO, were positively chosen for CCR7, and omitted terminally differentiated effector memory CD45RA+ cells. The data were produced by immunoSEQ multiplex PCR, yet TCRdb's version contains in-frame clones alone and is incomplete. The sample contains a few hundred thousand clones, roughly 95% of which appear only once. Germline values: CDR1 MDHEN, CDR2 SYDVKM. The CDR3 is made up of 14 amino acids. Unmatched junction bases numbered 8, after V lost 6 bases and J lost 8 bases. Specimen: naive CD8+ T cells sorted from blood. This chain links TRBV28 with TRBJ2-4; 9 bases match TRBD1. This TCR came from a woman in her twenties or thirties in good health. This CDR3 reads CASSGGQGPHIQYF. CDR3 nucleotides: TGTGCCAGCAGCGGGGGACAGGGTCCACACATTCAGTACTTC.